This T cell receptor (beta chain) was sequenced in a study of tumor-infiltrating lymphocytes in primary liver carcinoma. At the level of the study: Lesions, classed as T1-T3 N0M0, spanned 4.2 to 10 cm across.

Starting from approximately 0.45 ug of total RNA, TCR beta cDNA was produced with a primer in the constant region. Three rounds of nested multiplex PCR with slightly modified ARM-PCR produced TCR beta libraries. With TRBV1-TRBV30 forward primers and a C-beta reverse primer, the first two PCR rounds were run for 9 to 10 cycles each. MiXCR, run by TCRdb on the multiplex PCR reads, gives a single entry per CDR3 protein. This sample has some 87,000 distinct CDR3 sequences, with about 70% found just once. Of note for this clonotype: Since a much larger clone is just one base distant, this may be a read error.

The CDR3 totals 15 residues. Germline V CDR1 and CDR2: SGHDT, YYEEEE. Both RNA and DNA were isolated together from approximately 22-30 mg of bulk tissue that had not been sorted. The J gene is TRBJ2-7, the V gene TRBV5-6; 8 nucleotides align to TRBD2. Material: tumor-adjacent normal liver tissue. The TCR comes from a man aged 35 to 55 with primary liver carcinoma and hepatitis B virus infection. The CDR3 coding sequence is TGTGCCAGCAGCTCCAAGCGGGGGCTCTCCTACAAGCAGTACTTC. Protein product: CASSSKRGLSYKQYF. Full variable domain (remainder filled in from reference TRBV5-6 and TRBJ2-7): DAGVTQSPTHLIKTRGQQVTLRCSPKSGHDTVSWYQQALGQGPQFIFQYYEEEERQRGNFPDRFSGHQFPNYSSELNVNALLLGDSALYLCASSSKRGLSYKQYFGPGTRLTVT.